A single sample is the source of the 16 T cell receptor beta chains below, sequenced in a study of patients and donors after allogeneic stem cell transplantation. TCRdb reprocessed the RT-PCR reads with MiXCR, giving one entry per CDR3 protein. The sample carries around 200,000 distinct CDR3 sequences, about 37% recorded once. Sequencing was done on a sample of blood, either unsorted or a sorted T cell fraction (not recorded which). These receptors were obtained from a human donor who was either an allogeneic HSCT recipient or a stem cell or donor lymphocyte infusion donor (not recorded which). It is not recorded whose cells these are; they may come from a transplant donor.

This clonotype showed up just a few times. V and J are TRBV20-1 and TRBJ1-6; D might be TRBD1 (6 bases). The CDR3 is made up of 15 amino acids. The V gene lost 5 bases and the J gene lost 1 base, with 12 bases spanning the gap. Looked up from germline, CDR1 is DFQATT and CDR2 is SNEGSKA (reference sequence). This CDR3 is CSARRGPSYNSPLHF. The CDR3 region has the DNA TGCAGTGCTCGACGGGGGCCGTCCTATAATTCACCCCTCCACTTT.

This clonotype was detected only a few times. The chain employs TRBV7-9 and TRBJ2-5, with D perhaps assigned TRBD1 or TRBD2 (5 bases each). The CDR3 covers 13 residues. V dropped 3 bases and J dropped 5 bases, with 10 bases sitting between them. Germline values: CDR1 SEHNR, CDR2 FQNEAQ (reference sequence). The CDR3 DNA follows: TGTGCCAGCAGCTTCCGGGACGATGAGACCCAGTACTTC. Protein product: CASSFRDDETQYF.

V usage is TRBV15 and J usage is TRBJ1-4; possibly TRBD1 for D (5 bases). V gave up 5 bases and J gave up 6 bases, with 13 bases separating them. CDR1 LNHNV and CDR2 YYDKDF come from the germline V gene (reference sequence). CDR3 size: 14 residues. The CDR3 region is CATSYDRSHEKLFF. The CDR3, as DNA: TGTGCCACCAGCTATGACAGATCTCATGAAAAACTGTTTTTT.

CDR3 DNA: TGTGCCAGCAGCGAGATTCAACACTCTCAAGCTTTCTTT. Residues: CASSEIQHSQAFF. V gene TRBV7-9 combines with J gene TRBJ1-1; D ambiguous. The CDR3 is made up of 13 amino acids. The V end lost 5 bases, the J end lost 9 bases, and 16 bases lay between the germline ends. Germline lookup yields CDR1 SEHNR and CDR2 FQNEAQ (reference sequence).

The sample holds one count of this clonotype. The rearrangement links TRBV10-3 to TRBJ2-1, with D perhaps TRBD2 (6 bases). Germline-derived CDR1 and CDR2 are ENHRY and SYGVKD. The germline V and J ends were trimmed by 2 bases and 4 bases, with 12 bases remaining between them. This CDR3 spans 15 amino acids. CDR3 nucleotides: TGTGCCATCAGTGAGAGGGCGGGGAAGTACAATGAGCAGTTCTTC. Translation: CAISERAGKYNEQFF.

The chain has TRBV29-1 and TRBJ1-2, with D unresolved. CDR1 is SQVTM and CDR2 is ANQGSEA in the germline V gene. V shed 4 bases and J shed 8 bases, with 20 bases lying between them. This CDR3 has 14 residues. CDR3: CSVGRKLDPWGYTF. CDR3 nucleotide sequence: TGCAGCGTTGGCAGAAAATTAGACCCCTGGGGCTACACCTTC.

The genes are TRBV7-9 and TRBJ1-3; no clear D. Germline CDR1 SEHNR, CDR2 FQNEAQ (reference sequence). The CDR3 is 14 amino acids. V lost 4 bases and J lost 2, with 9 bases in between. In DNA, the CDR3 is TGTGCCAGCAGCTCAATGATTACTGGAAACACCATATATTTT. Its protein is CASSSMITGNTIYF.

This clonotype was seen just once. V gene TRBV7-9 combines with J gene TRBJ1-1; unclear D gene. The CDR3 has 13 amino acids. The germline V gene has CDR1 SEHNR and CDR2 FQNEAQ (reference sequence). V was cut by 1 base and J by 4 bases, with 7 bases left in between. This CDR3 is CASSLEAATEAFF. Written as DNA, the CDR3 is TGTGCCAGCAGCTTAGAGGCGGCCACTGAAGCTTTCTTT.

The chain carries TRBV27 and TRBJ1-1, with D hard to call. There are 13 residues in the CDR3. Germline V CDR1 and CDR2: MNHEY, SMNVEV (reference sequence). Trimming removed 2 bases from V and 4 bases from J, with 8 bases in between. The CDR3, as DNA: TGTGCCAGCAGTTTACGCACGCCCACTGAAGCTTTCTTT. It yields the protein CASSLRTPTEAFF.

With regard to this clonotype: A much larger clone differs from this one at a single base, so this may be a read error. This chain connects TRBV20-1 to TRBJ1-2, with TRBD1 matching over 8 bases. Germline CDR1 DFQATT, CDR2 SNEGSKA (reference sequence). J lost 0 bases, V lost 2 bases, and 8 bases had no gene match. This CDR3 contains 16 residues. The CDR3 DNA follows: TGCAGTGCTAGAAACGCCGGACAGGGTCCTAACTATGGCTACACCTTC. It codes for CSARNAGQGPNYGYTF.

The sample holds a few counts of this clonotype. The CDR3 is CASSHRGTRGNQPQHF. The DNA of the CDR3 is TGTGCCAGCAGCCACAGGGGAACCAGGGGCAATCAGCCCCAGCATTTT. This sequence joins TRBV6-2 or TRBV6-3 and TRBJ1-5; 7 bases agree with TRBD1. This CDR3 has 16 amino acids. The V gene's germline CDR1 is MNHEY and CDR2 SVGEGT. Trimming removed 6 bases from V and 2 bases from J; junction bases left unmatched: 10.

The genes are TRBV12-3 or TRBV12-4 and TRBJ1-1; possible D gene TRBD1, 5 bases. The CDR3 length is 13 residues. V shed 8 bases and J shed 1 base, with 11 bases lying between them. In nucleotides, the CDR3 is TGTGCCAGCGGGGCCGACGGGAACACTGAAGCTTTCTTT. Its protein is CASGADGNTEAFF.

This clonotype was observed a few times. This chain links TRBV7-2 with TRBJ2-5; D is possibly TRBD2 (6 bases). Germline values: CDR1 SGHTA, CDR2 FQGNSA. The V gene lost 5 bases and the J gene lost 5 bases, with 12 bases spanning the gap. The CDR3 totals 13 residues. The CDR3 coding sequence is TGTGCCAGCAGCCGAAAGGCGGGGGAGACCCAGTACTTC. This gives the protein CASSRKAGETQYF. The variable domain in full, with the rest retrieved from reference TRBV7-2 and TRBJ2-5, is GAGVSQSPSNKVTEKGKDVELRCDPISGHTALYWYRQSLGQGLEFLIYFQGNSAPDKSGLPSDRFSAERTGGSVSTLTIQRTQQEDSAVYLCASSRKAGETQYFGPGTRLLVL.

V and J are TRBV28 and TRBJ2-5; a possible D gene is TRBD1 (6 bases). Germline CDR1 reads MDHEN; CDR2 reads SYDVKM. This CDR3 is 14 amino acids long. Trimming removed 5 bases from V and 4 bases from J, with 14 bases in between. DNA for the CDR3: TGTGCCAGCAGTACCACCCGGGACACAGAGACCCAGTACTTC. Translating gives CASSTTRDTETQYF. The variable domain in full, completed from reference TRBV28 and TRBJ2-5, reads DVKVTQSSRYLVKRTGEKVFLECVQDMDHENMFWYRQDPGLGLRLIYFSYDVKMKEKGDIPEGYSVSREKKERFSLILESASTNQTSMYLCASSTTRDTETQYFGPGTRLLVL.

CDR3 sequence: CASSQGTSIPLETQYF. The CDR3 DNA is TGTGCCAGCAGCCAAGGGACTAGCATTCCGCTGGAGACCCAGTACTTC. The V call is TRBV3-1, the J call TRBJ2-5; 8 bases match TRBD2. Trimming cost V 1 base and J 5 bases; bases outside gene matches: 9. Germline V lookup: CDR1 LGHDT, CDR2 YNNKEL (reference sequence). This CDR3 has 16 amino acids.

The V call is TRBV20-1, the J call TRBJ1-1; D may be TRBD1 (5 bases). The V gene lost 5 bases and the J gene lost 4 bases, with 14 bases spanning the gap. The CDR3 covers 13 residues. Germline V gives CDR1 DFQATT, CDR2 SNEGSKA (reference sequence). CDR3 in amino acids: CSADGPRGTEAFF. The CDR3 nucleotides are TGCAGTGCTGACGGTCCTAGGGGCACTGAAGCTTTCTTT.